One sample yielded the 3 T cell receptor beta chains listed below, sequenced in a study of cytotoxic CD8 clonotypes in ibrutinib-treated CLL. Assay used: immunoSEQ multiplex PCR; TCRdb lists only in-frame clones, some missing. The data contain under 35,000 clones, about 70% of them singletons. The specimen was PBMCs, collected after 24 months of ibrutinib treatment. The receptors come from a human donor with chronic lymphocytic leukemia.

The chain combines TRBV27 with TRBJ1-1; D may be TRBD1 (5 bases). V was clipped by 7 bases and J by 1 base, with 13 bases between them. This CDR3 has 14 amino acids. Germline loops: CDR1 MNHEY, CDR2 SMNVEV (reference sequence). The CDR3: CASTGGTGNTEAFF. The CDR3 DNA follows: TGTGCCAGCACGGGAGGGACCGGGAACACTGAAGCTTTCTTT.

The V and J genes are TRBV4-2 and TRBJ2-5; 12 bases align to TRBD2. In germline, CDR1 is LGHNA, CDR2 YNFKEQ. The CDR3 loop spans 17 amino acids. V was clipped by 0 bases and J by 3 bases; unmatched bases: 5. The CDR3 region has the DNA TGTGCCAGCAGCCAAGAACAGACTAGCGGGGGTGAAGAGACCCAGTACTTC. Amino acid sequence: CASSQEQTSGGEETQYF.

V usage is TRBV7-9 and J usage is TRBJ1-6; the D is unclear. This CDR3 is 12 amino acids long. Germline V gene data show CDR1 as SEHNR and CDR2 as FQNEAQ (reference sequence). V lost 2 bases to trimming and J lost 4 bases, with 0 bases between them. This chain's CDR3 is CASSLYNSPLHF. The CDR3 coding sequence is TGTGCCAGCAGCTTATATAATTCACCCCTCCACTTT. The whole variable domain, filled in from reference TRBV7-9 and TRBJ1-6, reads DTGVSQNPRHKITKRGQNVTFRCDPISEHNRLYWYRQTLGQGPEFLTYFQNEAQLEKSRLLSDRFSAERPKGSFSTLEIQRTEQGDSAMYLCASSLYNSPLHFGNGTRLTVT.